This TCR beta chain was identified in a study of cytomegalovirus exposure and HLA in healthy donors. Overall study findings and caveats: A later analysis showed that HLA-associated TCR beta chains had undergone more clonal expansion than equally common others. Across HLA loci, a later analysis found differing TCR association rates, with DRB1 most and HLA-C fewest. An Asian-associated ancestry cluster reportedly showed fewer N-insertions than the approximately 620-donor mean in a later analysis.

Trimming took off 0 bases at V and 5 bases at J, with 7 bases between the two ends. Germline assignment: CDR1 MNHEY and CDR2 SMNVEV (reference sequence). CDR3 length: 13 residues. As to this clone: Its target is unknown.

PCR primers comprised 60 Vbeta and 13 Jbeta primers. Sequencing was performed with immunoSEQ multiplex PCR; in TCRdb, only in-frame clones are kept and a portion is missing. There are some 170,000 clones in the sample; around four fifths occur only once, and about 4% lies in the top ten. The rearrangement links TRBV27 to TRBJ2-5; D call uncertain. The material sequenced was PBMCs. The receptor comes from a middle-aged man in good health and CMV-seropositive. CDR3 sequence (DNA): TGTGCCAGCAGTTTATCGACTTGGGAGACCCAGTACTTC. This encodes CASSLSTWETQYF.